The 29 T cell receptor beta chains presented below share a single source sample, sequenced in a study of TIL therapy for anti-PD-1-resistant metastatic lung cancer. Documented time point: pre-treatment sample, taken before nivolumab and TIL therapy. Most excised metastases sampled were pleural nodules or supraclavicular lymph nodes. The immunoSEQ assay was v3. Sequencing was performed with immunoSEQ multiplex PCR; in TCRdb, only in-frame clones are kept and a portion is missing. The table has tens of thousands of clones, about two thirds seen once. The sequencing here drew on tumor tissue, taken at baseline. Receptors were obtained from a person between 30 and 79 years old with non-small cell lung cancer.

V and J are TRBV7-8 and TRBJ1-4, with D uncertain. The CDR3 consists of 16 residues. V was cut by 5 bases and J by 0 bases, with 13 bases left in between. The germline V gene has CDR1 SGHVS and CDR2 FQNEAQ. Here the CDR3 reads CASSLYITATNEKLFF. The CDR3 bases are TGTGCCAGCAGCCTGTACATAACCGCAACTAATGAAAAACTGTTTTTT.

A single count supports this clone. The rearrangement joins TRBV7-9 to TRBJ2-5; TRBD1 matches 10 bases. The CDR3 sequence is 16 residues long. Trimming took 5 bases from V and 4 from J; bases not matched to a gene: 10. Germline V lookup: CDR1 SEHNR, CDR2 FQNEAQ (reference sequence). The DNA for the CDR3 is TGTGCCAGCAGCCCACAGACAGGGGGCTCGGGAGAGACCCAGTACTTC. Amino acids: CASSPQTGGSGETQYF.

J is TRBJ2-3 and V is TRBV6-6; D is possibly TRBD1 or TRBD2 (5 bases each). Trimming pared 7 bases from V and 3 bases from J, leaving 11 bases between. Germline V gene data show CDR1 as MNHNY and CDR2 as SVGAGI (reference sequence). This CDR3 comprises 13 residues. The DNA for the CDR3 is TGTGCCAGCATGGGGCTAGCAACAGATACGCAGTATTTT. It is translated as CASMGLATDTQYF.

In this sample, this clone turned up once. The chain combines TRBV11-2 with TRBJ1-1, with 7 bases identical to TRBD1. Germline CDR1 reads SGHAT; CDR2 reads FQNNGV. This CDR3 comprises 14 residues. V shed 4 bases and J 0 bases; nucleotides not matched to a gene: 2. The CDR3 sequence: CASSSGQMNTEAFF. The CDR3, as DNA: TGTGCCAGCAGCTCGGGACAGATGAACACTGAAGCTTTCTTT.

The chain is built from TRBV21-1 and TRBJ2-1; TRBD2 reflects the table's D call only, with no check against the DNA. TRBV21-1 is a recognized pseudogene. The CDR3 length is 19 residues. The CDR3 spells CASSAEAGRAGGRYNEQFF. The CDR3 DNA sequence: TGTGCCAGCAGCGCCGAGGCCGGACGTGCGGGGGGCCGATACAATGAGCAGTTCTTC.

This sequence joins TRBV19 and TRBJ1-2, with D hard to call. Germline CDR1 LNHDA, CDR2 SQIVND (reference sequence). The CDR3 has 16 amino acids. The V end was cut by 7 bases, the J end by 6 bases, with 24 bases between. The CDR3 protein is CASTPGRPSRFDGYTF. DNA for the CDR3: TGTGCCAGTACTCCGGGGAGGCCGAGTCGCTTTGATGGCTACACCTTC.

The rearrangement links TRBV7-6 to TRBJ1-5, with TRBD1 as a possible D gene (6 bases). Per the germline V gene, CDR1 is SGHVS and CDR2 is FNYEAQ. The CDR3 length is 14 residues. V gave up 1 base and J gave up 5 bases, with 9 bases separating them. CDR3 in amino acids: CASSLGNRDQPQHF. The DNA for the CDR3 is TGTGCCAGCAGCTTAGGGAACAGGGATCAGCCCCAGCATTTT. The full variable domain, its missing parts supplied by reference TRBV7-6 and TRBJ1-5, is GAGVSQSPRYKVTKRGQDVALRCDPISGHVSLYWYRQALGQGPEFLTYFNYEAQQDKSGLPNDRFSAERPEGSISTLTIQRTEQRDSAMYRCASSLGNRDQPQHFGDGTRLSIL.

The chain combines TRBV5-8 with TRBJ2-2; no reliable D call. The CDR3 loop spans 14 amino acids. The V gene lost 6 bases and the J gene lost 1 base, with 10 bases spanning the gap. CDR1 and CDR2 from the germline V gene are SGHTS and YDEGEE. CDR3 residues: CASIKDGNTGELFF. CDR3 nucleotide sequence: TGTGCCAGCATCAAAGACGGGAACACCGGGGAGCTGTTTTTT.

This chain links TRBV2 with TRBJ2-5; D might be TRBD1 (5 bases). The length of the CDR3 is 15 residues. The germline V gene has CDR1 SNHLY and CDR2 FYNNEI. The V end was cut by 4 bases, the J end by 5 bases, with 17 bases between. CDR3 in amino acids: CASSVAGPPGETQYF. CDR3 nucleotide sequence: TGTGCCAGCAGTGTGGCCGGACCCCCAGGGGAGACCCAGTACTTC.

The V and J genes are TRBV5-8 and TRBJ1-2; 7 bases are shared with TRBD1. The CDR3 runs to 14 residues. Germline loops: CDR1 SGHTS, CDR2 YDEGEE. The ends lost 4 bases at V and 3 bases at J; junction bases unmatched: 6. CDR3 in amino acids: CASSRGGTDYGYTF. In DNA form, the CDR3 reads TGTGCCAGCAGCAGGGGGGGGACAGACTATGGCTACACCTTC.

This clone was observed once. The gene calls are TRBV10-3 and TRBJ2-7, with a weak D call TRBD1 (6 bases). Germline lookup yields CDR1 ENHRY and CDR2 SYGVKD. Between the trimmed V and J ends, which lost 6 bases and 5 bases, there was a span of 11 bases. The CDR3 totals 12 residues. CDR3 DNA: TGTGCCATCAGCAGAGGGGGTCACGAGCAGTACTTC. Amino acids: CAISRGGHEQYF.

The chain couples TRBV11-3 to TRBJ2-2; a weak D match, TRBD2 (6 bases). Germline V gene sequence: CDR1 SGHNT, CDR2 YENEEA. V lost 5 bases to trimming and J lost 5 bases, with 15 bases between them. The CDR3 is made up of 15 amino acids. In nucleotides, the CDR3 is TGTGCCAGCAGCGCATCGGGAGTCCGAACCGGGGAGCTGTTTTTT. This translates into CASSASGVRTGELFF.

This clone was found a few times. The gene calls are TRBV5-1 and TRBJ2-2; TRBD1 aligns across 7 bases. This CDR3 is 14 amino acids long. V shed 5 bases, J shed 0 bases, and the junction held 1 base outside the gene matches. Germline V gene data show CDR1 as SGHRS and CDR2 as YFSETQ. The CDR3 here is CASRGGPNTGELFF. In nucleotides, the CDR3 is TGCGCCAGCAGAGGGGGCCCGAACACCGGGGAGCTGTTTTTT.

This sequence joins TRBV21-1 and TRBJ1-6; the table names TRBD1, a call not compared with the DNA. TRBV21-1 is a pseudogene locus. This CDR3 contains 14 residues. The CDR3 bases are TGTGCCAGCAGGGCCGGGACAGAGAGTTCACCCCTCCACTTT. It encodes CASRAGTESSPLHF.

This clone has only a few counts. The V and J genes are TRBV14 and TRBJ1-1; 7 nucleotides line up with TRBD1. Per germline, CDR1 SGHDN and CDR2 FVKESK. The CDR3 covers 15 residues. V trimming: 3 bases; J trimming: 1 base; junction bases outside the gene matches: 5. This CDR3 reads CASSHRTGANTEAFF. The CDR3 DNA reads as TGTGCCAGCAGCCATCGAACAGGGGCGAACACTGAAGCTTTCTTT.

The chain carries TRBV7-2 and TRBJ1-2, with D possibly being TRBD1 (6 bases). Per germline, CDR1 SGHTA and CDR2 FQGNSA. The V end lost 1 base, the J end lost 2 bases, and 8 bases lay between the germline ends. The CDR3 covers 14 residues. The CDR3 nucleotides read TGTGCCAGCAGCTTAGGGGGGGGCAACTATGGCTACACCTTC. Translating gives CASSLGGGNYGYTF. The entire variable domain, with the rest obtained from reference TRBV7-2 and TRBJ1-2, is as follows: GAGVSQSPSNKVTEKGKDVELRCDPISGHTALYWYRQSLGQGLEFLIYFQGNSAPDKSGLPSDRFSAERTGGSVSTLTIQRTQQEDSAVYLCASSLGGGNYGYTFGSGTRLTVV.

The V call is TRBV6-5, the J call TRBJ1-1, with TRBD1 as a possible D gene (6 bases). This CDR3 is 15 amino acids long. Germline V gene data show CDR1 as MNHEY and CDR2 as SVGAGI. V lost 0 bases, J lost 3 bases, and 11 bases lay in between. The CDR3 DNA sequence: TGTGCCAGCAGTTACTCGGGAGGGGGGGACACTGAAGCTTTCTTT. Translated, it gives CASSYSGGGDTEAFF.

The chain uses TRBV20-1 and TRBJ2-7; TRBD1 agrees at 7 bases. Germline V gene data show CDR1 as DFQATT and CDR2 as SNEGSKA (reference sequence). The V gene end was trimmed by 6 bases and the J gene end by 3 bases; junction bases not matched to a gene: 2. The CDR3 loop spans 11 amino acids. Here the CDR3 reads CSARTGYEQYF. The CDR3 nucleotides are TGCAGTGCCAGGACAGGCTACGAGCAGTACTTC.

J is TRBJ1-1 and V is TRBV27; D remains ambiguous. Trimming took 11 bases from V and 1 from J, leaving 14 bases between them. This CDR3 is 13 amino acids long. From germline, CDR1 is MNHEY and CDR2 SMNVEV (reference sequence). The CDR3 loop reads CAGAGRWNTEAFF. DNA of the CDR3: TGTGCCGGCGCCGGACGGTGGAACACTGAAGCTTTCTTT.

This clone was detected once. V gene TRBV4-1 combines with J gene TRBJ2-7, with D uncertain. Trimming shortened V by 2 bases and J by 2 bases, and 10 bases separated the two germline ends. Per the germline V gene, CDR1 is MGHRA and CDR2 is YSYEKL. The CDR3 has 14 residues. The CDR3 DNA reads TGCGCCAGCAGCCAACCTTCGGAAACCTACGAGCAGTACTTC. Amino acid sequence: CASSQPSETYEQYF.

This chain uses TRBV29-1 with TRBJ2-7, with D possibly TRBD2 on 6 matching bases. Germline assignment: CDR1 SQVTM and CDR2 ANQGSEA. The CDR3 has 13 residues. V was shortened by 5 bases and J by 7 bases, with 18 bases between the two germline ends. This CDR3 reads CSVLLPTGEEQYF. DNA of the CDR3: TGCAGCGTTTTGCTCCCTACGGGGGAGGAGCAGTACTTC.

This clone was picked up a small number of times. The chain employs TRBV10-1 and TRBJ2-1; 10 bases align to TRBD2. This CDR3 spans 16 amino acids. The germline gives CDR1 WNHNN, CDR2 SYGVQD (reference sequence). V was clipped by 6 bases and J by 4 bases; unmatched bases: 9. The CDR3 sequence is CASSAWELAGYNEQFF. DNA of the CDR3: TGCGCCAGCAGCGCCTGGGAACTAGCGGGATACAATGAGCAGTTCTTC.

The chain couples TRBV7-9 to TRBJ2-7; D is uncertain. Germline CDR1 SEHNR, CDR2 FQNEAQ (reference sequence). The CDR3 is 12 residues long. Trimming left V 5 bases short and J 6 bases short, with 11 bases between. As DNA, the CDR3 is TGTGCCAGCAGCGAACAGTTCAGCGAGCAGTACTTC. It yields the protein CASSEQFSEQYF.

This clone has a handful of counts. This chain joins TRBV6-1 and TRBJ2-5, with 9 bases that match TRBD2. Per germline, CDR1 MNHNS and CDR2 SASEGT. The CDR3 contains 16 residues. With 0 bases clipped from V and 1 base from J, the junction kept 3 bases outside the gene matches. The CDR3: CASSEAASGVQETQYF. CDR3 sequence (DNA): TGTGCCAGCAGTGAAGCAGCTAGCGGGGTCCAAGAGACCCAGTACTTC.

The rearrangement joins TRBV19 to TRBJ2-7; D remains ambiguous. CDR1 is LNHDA and CDR2 is SQIVND in the germline V gene (reference sequence). This CDR3 is built from 13 residues. Trimming removed 0 bases at V and 0 bases at J, with 3 bases between. The CDR3 DNA sequence: TGTGCCAGTAGTATAGAGAGCTCCTACGAGCAGTACTTC. It encodes CASSIESSYEQYF.

The chain uses TRBV10-3 and TRBJ1-1, with D possibly TRBD1 on 5 matching bases. Trimming cost V 4 bases and J 0 bases, with 9 bases left between them. The germline gives CDR1 ENHRY, CDR2 SYGVKD. The CDR3 consists of 14 residues. CDR3 nucleotides: TGTGCCATCAGTGGGGACGGCATGAACACTGAAGCTTTCTTT. Residues: CAISGDGMNTEAFF.

The CDR3 region has the DNA TGTGCCAGTAGTATCAACAGGGAACACTACGAGCAGTACTTC. This translates into CASSINREHYEQYF. This rearrangement joins TRBV19 to TRBJ2-7; the D gene is possibly TRBD1 (6 bases). The germline V gene has CDR1 LNHDA and CDR2 SQIVND (reference sequence). Trimming stripped 3 bases from V and 3 bases from J, with 12 bases between. The CDR3 runs to 14 residues.

The chain recombines TRBV15 with TRBJ1-2; D remains unclear. Trimming left V 0 bases short and J 9 bases short, with 14 bases between. CDR3 length equals 14 residues. CDR1 is LNHNV and CDR2 is YYDKDF in the germline V gene (reference sequence). CDR3 region: CATSRDGKSRSYTF. CDR3 coding DNA: TGTGCCACCAGCAGAGATGGCAAGAGCCGTAGCTACACCTTC.

The V call is TRBV7-3, the J call TRBJ2-7; TRBD1 matches at 10 bases. J gave up 6 bases and V 4 bases, and 3 bases lay outside the gene matches. The CDR3 loop spans 13 amino acids. Germline V gene lookup returns CDR1 SGHTA and CDR2 FQGTGA. The CDR3 spells CASSYGQGVEQYF. The CDR3 nucleotides read TGTGCCAGCAGCTACGGACAGGGGGTCGAGCAGTACTTC.